This entry concerns a single TCR beta chain. Which antigen it targets is not known. The input lacks base qualities; no much larger clone sits a single base away. The protocol used for the library was the immunoSEQ multiplex PCR assay. Following the manufacturer's protocol, the hsTCRB Kit was used to amplify rearranged TCR beta chain sequences. An Illumina MiSeq was used to sequence the TCRB libraries. In the original analysis: The kit vendor's proprietary platform handled demultiplexing, trimming and gene mapping. The clones in this table, taken by TCRdb from immuneACCESS, are in-frame only. Not every clone is retained; where verified, under half of the shortfall comes from an unresolved V gene, and the cause of the rest is unknown. V and J calls and clone size are copied from that table; D and trimming were computed from the DNA. The sample table contains more than 20,000 clones; only one count was recorded for just over 90% of them. Just over 9% of the sample goes to the ten largest clones.

The source of the sample is a study of a mutant IDH1 vaccine in newly diagnosed glioma listed by TCRdb under 2021. In the study overall: The roughly 30 treated patients were approximately 60% male and around 40% female, with a mean age of 40.4 years. Before enrollment, most patients had been given radiochemotherapy with temozolomide as standard therapy, while the rest had received either radiotherapy alone or temozolomide alone. Peripheral blood samples were drawn at six visits, namely V03 (baseline), V05, V07, V10, V12 and V13. Longitudinal TCRB deep sequencing was performed for 20 to 30 treated patients wherever samples were available for exploratory analyses. What the study reported, not specific to this receptor: Vaccine-induced immune responses across multiple MHC alleles were detected in roughly 94% of patients. It was noted by the authors that analyses of patient blood samples could not be reproduced owing to sample limitations. Availability determined which PBMC samples were chosen for TCRB deep sequencing. No apparent relationship was observed between pseudoprogression and alterations in the top peripheral T cell clonotypes detected by TCRB sequencing.

The germline V end is reduced by 5 bases and the J end by 4 bases; junction bases left unmatched: 12. From cysteine to phenylalanine, the CDR3 is 16 amino acids long. Solely the CDR3 DNA is kept, with 48 bases framed from the first base. From a lookup of the germline V gene, CDR1 and CDR2 are SGHVS and FNYEAQ. The time point label on this specimen signifies: baseline, week 1 (first vaccination visit). This specimen's treatment or condition label, interpreted: pre-vaccination baseline after standard-of-care therapy. All donors had newly diagnosed IDH1-mutant astrocytomas of WHO grade 3 or 4 that showed loss of nuclear ATRX. The samples were drawn from NOA16, a multicentre, single-arm, open-label phase I trial in Germany that tested a mutant IDH1 peptide vaccine in humans for the first time. For immunogenicity testing, the blood drawn at visit V03 was used as the baseline sample. Genomic DNA for TCRB sequencing was extracted from EDTA blood using the DNeasy Blood and Tissue Kit.

Recombination joined TRBV7-6 with TRBJ2-7, with TRBD2 identical over 9 junction bases. Material: PBMCs, obtained from a glioma patient treated with radiotherapy, temozolomide or both. The source of this sequence is a man aged 25-45 years with glioma. The DNA is as follows: TGTGCCAGCAGCGGTGGTCGGGGTAGCGGGAGTTACGAGCAGTACTTC. This translates into CASSGGRGSGSYEQYF. Where the CDR3 stops, the reference TRBV7-6 and TRBJ2-7 genes take over; the full variable domain is GAGVSQSPRYKVTKRGQDVALRCDPISGHVSLYWYRQALGQGPEFLTYFNYEAQQDKSGLPNDRFSAERPEGSISTLTIQRTEQRDSAMYRCASSGGRGSGSYEQYFGPGTRLTVT.